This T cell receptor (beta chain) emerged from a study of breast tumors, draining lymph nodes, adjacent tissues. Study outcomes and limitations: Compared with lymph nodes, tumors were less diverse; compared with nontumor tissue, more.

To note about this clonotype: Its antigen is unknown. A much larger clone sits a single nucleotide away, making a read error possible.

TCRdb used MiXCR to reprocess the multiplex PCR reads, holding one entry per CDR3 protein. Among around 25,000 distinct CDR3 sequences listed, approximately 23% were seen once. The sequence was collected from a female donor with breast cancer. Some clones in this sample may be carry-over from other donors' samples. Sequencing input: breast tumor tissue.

CDR3 coding DNA: TGTGCCAGCAGCCCCCCAAATGGAGAGACCCGGTACTTC. Translation gives CASSPPNGETRYF. The chain links TRBV12-3 or TRBV12-4 to TRBJ2-5; no reliable D call. The CDR3 is 13 residues long.